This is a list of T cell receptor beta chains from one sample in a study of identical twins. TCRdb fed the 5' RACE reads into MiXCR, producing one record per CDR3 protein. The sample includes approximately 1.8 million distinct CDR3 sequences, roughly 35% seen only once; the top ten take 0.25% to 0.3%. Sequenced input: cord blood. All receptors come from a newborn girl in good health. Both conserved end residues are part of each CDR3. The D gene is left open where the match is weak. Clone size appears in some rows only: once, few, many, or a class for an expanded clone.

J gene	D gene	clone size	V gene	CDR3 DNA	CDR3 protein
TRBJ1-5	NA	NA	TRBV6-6	TGTGCCAGCAGTTACCGAACAGCTGGCAATCAGCCCCAGCATTTT	CASSYRTAGNQPQHF
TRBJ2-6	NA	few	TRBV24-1	TGTGCCACCAGTGCTGGGGCCAACGTCCTGACTTTC	CATSAGANVLTF
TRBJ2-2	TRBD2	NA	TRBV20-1	TGCAGTGCTAGAGCAGCGGGGGCCAAGAACACCGGGGAGCTGTTTTTT	CSARAAGAKNTGELFF
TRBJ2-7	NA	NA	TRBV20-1	TGCAGTCCTCCGGGACTGAAAGAATCTTACGAGCAGTACTTC	CSPPGLKESYEQYF
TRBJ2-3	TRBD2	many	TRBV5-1	TGCGCCAGCAGTAGGACTAGCGGGAGAAGCACAGATACGCAGTATTTT	CASSRTSGRSTDTQYF
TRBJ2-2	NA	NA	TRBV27	TGTGCCAGCAGTTTATCTCAAAGAGGCAGGGAGCTGTTTTTT	CASSLSQRGRELFF
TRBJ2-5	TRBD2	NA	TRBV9	TGTGCCAGCAGCGTAGTTGGGGGGGGGACCCAGTACTTC	CASSVVGGGTQYF
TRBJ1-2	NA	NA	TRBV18	TGTGCCAGCTCACCTAACCCAGGGTCGGAGCCTAACTATGGCTACACCTTC	CASSPNPGSEPNYGYTF
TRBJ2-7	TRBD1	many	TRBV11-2	TGTGCCAGCAGCCACCCGACAGGGTCTTCCTACGAGCAGTACTTC	CASSHPTGSSYEQYF
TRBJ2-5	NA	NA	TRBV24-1	TGTGCCACCAGTGAAGAGCCGGGACTTCCCAAGATGGAGACCCAGTACTTC	CATSEEPGLPKMETQYF
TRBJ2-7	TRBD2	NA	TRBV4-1	TGCGCCAGCAGCCAAGAGCCGGGGACTAGCGGGAGGGCCTTCGAGCAGTACTTC	CASSQEPGTSGRAFEQYF
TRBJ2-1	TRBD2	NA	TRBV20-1	TGCAGTGCTTTGGGACTAGCGGGAGGGAATGAGCAGTTCTTC	CSALGLAGGNEQFF
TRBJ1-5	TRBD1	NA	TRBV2	TGTGCCAGCAGAGGACAGGGAGGATTGGGGGATCAGCCCCAGCATTTT	CASRGQGGLGDQPQHF
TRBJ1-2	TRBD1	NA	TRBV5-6	TGTGCCAGCAGCCCAGATAGGACAGGATATGGCTACACCTTC	CASSPDRTGYGYTF
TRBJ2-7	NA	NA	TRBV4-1	TGCGCCAGCAGCCAAGTCTGGGCCTCCTACGAGCAGTACTTC	CASSQVWASYEQYF
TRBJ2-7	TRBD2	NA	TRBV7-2	TGTGCCAGCAGCTATCGGACTAGCGGGGGGGCGACCTACAATGAGCAGTACTTC	CASSYRTSGGATYNEQYF
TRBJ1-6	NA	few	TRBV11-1	TGTGCCAGCAGCTTAGGACGGACCCTTAATTCACCCCTCCACTTT	CASSLGRTLNSPLHF
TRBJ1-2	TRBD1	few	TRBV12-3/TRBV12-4	TGTGCCAGCAACGGACAGGGCAACTATGGCTACACCTTC	CASNGQGNYGYTF
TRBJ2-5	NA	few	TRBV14	TGTGCCAGCAGCCAAGATCTCGGTTGGTATAGGGAAGTTCTACTCGGATGGAAGACCCAGTACTTC	CASSQDLGWYREVLLGWKTQYF
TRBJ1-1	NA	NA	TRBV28	TGTGCCAGCACCCTGGCGCATGCCCAAGAAGCTTTCTTT	CASTLAHAQEAFF
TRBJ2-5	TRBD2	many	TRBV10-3	TGTGCCATCAAAGGGGCGGGAGTAAAACAAGAGACCCAGTACTTC	CAIKGAGVKQETQYF
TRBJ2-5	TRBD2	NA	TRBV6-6	TGTGCCAGCAGTTACGAGTCGGGACTAGCGGCCCAAGAGACCCAGTACTTC	CASSYESGLAAQETQYF
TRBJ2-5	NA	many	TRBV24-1	TGTGCCACCAGTGGGGGCAGCCAAGAGACCCAGTACTTC	CATSGGSQETQYF
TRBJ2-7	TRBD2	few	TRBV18	TGTGCCAGCTCACCAACCTCCGGACTAGCGGGAGTCAGTGGCCGGAACTACGAGCAGTACTTC	CASSPTSGLAGVSGRNYEQYF
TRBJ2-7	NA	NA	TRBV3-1	TGTGCCAGCAGCCAAGATCCCGTTTACTACGAGCAGTACTTC	CASSQDPVYYEQYF
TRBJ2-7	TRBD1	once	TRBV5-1	TGCGTCAGCATGCGGGACAGGAACTACGAGCAGTACTTC	CVSMRDRNYEQYF
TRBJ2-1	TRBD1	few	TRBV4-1	TGCGCCAGCAGCCAAGATAGTCAGGGGGTACCCTACAATGAGCAGTTCTTC	CASSQDSQGVPYNEQFF
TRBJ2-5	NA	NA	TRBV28	TGTGCCAGCAGTTTAGGGCAGGCCGCACTCCAAGAGACCCAGTACTTC	CASSLGQAALQETQYF
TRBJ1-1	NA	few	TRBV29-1	TGCAGCGCCGGAAGGCCGGGCGGGGCCGGCGAAATCCGGACTGAAGCTTTCTTT	CSAGRPGGAGEIRTEAFF
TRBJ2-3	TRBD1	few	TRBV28	TGTGCCAGCAGTTCAAGGACAGGGGCGACAGATACGCAGTATTTT	CASSSRTGATDTQYF
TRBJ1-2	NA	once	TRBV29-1	TGCAGCGTTGAAGATCGTAGGCCGTACAGCCTCCTTATTGGCTACACCTTC	CSVEDRRPYSLLIGYTF
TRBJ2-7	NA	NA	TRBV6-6	TGTGCCAGCAGGCGAGATGGGGCATTACTCTACGAGCAGTACTTC	CASRRDGALLYEQYF
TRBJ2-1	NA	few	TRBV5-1	TGCGCCAGCAGCTTGGGGAGCGTCCTCACTTTTAATGAGCAGTTCTTC	CASSLGSVLTFNEQFF
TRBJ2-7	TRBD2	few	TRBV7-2	TGTGCCAGCAGCTCGAAGCGGGGGGGTGGCGAGCAGTACTTC	CASSSKRGGGEQYF
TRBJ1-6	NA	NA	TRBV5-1	TGCGCCAGCAGCTTGGGTCGAGGGGAATATTCACCCCTCCACTTT	CASSLGRGEYSPLHF
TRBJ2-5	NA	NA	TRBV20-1	TGCAGTGCTAGCCCGGGGGCGGAGACCCAGTACTTC	CSASPGAETQYF
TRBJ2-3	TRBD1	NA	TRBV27	TGTGCCAGCAGCCTCCGGGACAGGGGGCAGGGTACGCAGTATTTT	CASSLRDRGQGTQYF
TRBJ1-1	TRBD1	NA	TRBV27	TGTGCCAGCAGTACCGCCGGGACAGGGAGGTTTCCTTTCTTT	CASSTAGTGRFPFF
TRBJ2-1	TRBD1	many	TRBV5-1	TGCGCCAGCAGCTACAACGGACAGGGCAATGAGCAGTTCTTC	CASSYNGQGNEQFF
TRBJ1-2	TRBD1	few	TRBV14	TGTGCCAGCAGCCAAGCTACGGACAGGGGGGTCTATGGCTACACCTTC	CASSQATDRGVYGYTF
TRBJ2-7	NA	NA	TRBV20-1	TGCAGTGCGACTATCTACAATGAGCAGTACTTC	CSATIYNEQYF
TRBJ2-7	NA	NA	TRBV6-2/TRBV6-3	TGTGCCAGCAGTCGTCCGACTAGTTGGTACAATGAGCAGTACTTC	CASSRPTSWYNEQYF
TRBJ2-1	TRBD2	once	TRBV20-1	TGCAGTGCTAGAAGCCCTACGACTAGCGGGAGAGGTCTACCATACAATGAGCAGTTCTTC	CSARSPTTSGRGLPYNEQFF
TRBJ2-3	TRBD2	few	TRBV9	TGTGCCAGCAGCCTCGCTGGGGCGGGGGGGTACACAGATACGCAGTATTTT	CASSLAGAGGYTDTQYF
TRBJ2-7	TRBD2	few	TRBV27	TGTGCCAGCAGTCCGGGGACTAGCCACAATGAGCAGTACTTC	CASSPGTSHNEQYF
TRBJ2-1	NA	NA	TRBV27	TGTGCCAGCAGTTTGGGTGGGGACGGTTACAATGAGCAGTTCTTC	CASSLGGDGYNEQFF
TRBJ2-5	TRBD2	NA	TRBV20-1	TGCAGTGCCCCACCCCTAGCGGTTCAGACCCAGTACTTC	CSAPPLAVQTQYF
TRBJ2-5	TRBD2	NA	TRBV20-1	TGCAGTGCTCCTCTAGCGGGAGTGGAGACCCAGTACTTC	CSAPLAGVETQYF
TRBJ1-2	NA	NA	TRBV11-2	TGTGCCAGCAGCGCGTTGAGGGTCCCTGGCTACACCTTC	CASSALRVPGYTF
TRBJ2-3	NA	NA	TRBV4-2	TGTGCCAACAGCCAAGATGGGGTCGCCGATACGCAGTATTTT	CANSQDGVADTQYF
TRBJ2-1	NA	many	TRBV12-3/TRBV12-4	TGTGCCAGCAGTTTTTCAGGGGGACTTATCGATGAGCAGTTCTTC	CASSFSGGLIDEQFF
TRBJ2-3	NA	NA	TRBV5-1	TGCGCCAGCAGCTTTTCGACAGCCCGCAGCACAGATACGCAGTATTTT	CASSFSTARSTDTQYF
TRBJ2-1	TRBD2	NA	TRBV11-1	TGTGCCAGCAGCTTAGCGTCAGTAGCGGGAAACAATGAGCAGTTCTTC	CASSLASVAGNNEQFF